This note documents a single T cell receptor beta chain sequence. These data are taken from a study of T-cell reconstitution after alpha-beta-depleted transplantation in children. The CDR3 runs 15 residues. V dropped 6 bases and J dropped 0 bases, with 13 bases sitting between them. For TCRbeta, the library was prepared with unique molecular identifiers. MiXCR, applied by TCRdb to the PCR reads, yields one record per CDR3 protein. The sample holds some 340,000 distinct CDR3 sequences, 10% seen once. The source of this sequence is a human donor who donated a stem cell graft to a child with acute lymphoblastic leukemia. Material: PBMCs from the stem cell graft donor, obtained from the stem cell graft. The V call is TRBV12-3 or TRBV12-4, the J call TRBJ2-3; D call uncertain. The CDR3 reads CASSPSVSSTDTQYF. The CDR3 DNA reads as TGTGCCAGCAGCCCCTCGGTCTCTAGCACAGATACGCAGTATTTT.